This record covers a single T cell receptor (beta chain). Antigen specificity is unknown. This entry comes from a study of PD-1 blockade in mismatch repair-deficient tumors. Study details: All were previously treated, progressing patients with eleven to twelve mismatch repair-deficient cancer types.

General study points: Tumor-resident clones, often undetectable pretreatment in blood, expanded then contracted after pembrolizumab.

Mismatch repair deficiency was confirmed in all patients, by PCR or immunohistochemistry. TCR sequencing covered a few patients who responded to pembrolizumab. Method: immunoSEQ multiplex PCR; TCRdb's copy keeps in-frame clones and lacks some. The sample has about 79,000 clones, roughly 80% seen once; the top ten hold less than 6.5%. The germline V gene has CDR1 MNHEY and CDR2 SMNVEV (reference sequence). Trimming stripped 9 bases from V and 0 bases from J, with 18 bases between. This CDR3 contains 15 residues. The sample here was peripheral blood, taken 44 weeks after starting pembrolizumab. The sequence was collected from an adult with mismatch repair-deficient cancer. V and J are TRBV27 and TRBJ2-7, with D possibly called TRBD1 or TRBD2 (5 bases each). The CDR3 protein is CARPTTGRTSYEQYF. The DNA for the CDR3 is TGTGCCAGGCCCACGACGGGGCGAACCTCCTACGAGCAGTACTTC.